This T cell receptor beta chain is drawn from a study of blood T cell repertoires in COVID-19. Profiled with immunoSEQ multiplex PCR; TCRdb holds only in-frame clones, not every one. Of hundreds of thousands of clones in the sample, about 89% were seen once. With V trimmed by 0 bases and J by 0 bases, 2 bases remained unmatched. The CDR3 contains 15 residues. Germline V gene sequence: CDR1 SGHNT, CDR2 YYREEE (reference sequence). Ages ranged from about 18 to 89 years, with residence in 20 to 30 US areas. Sequenced material: PBMCs or T cells enriched from blood (not recorded which). V and J are TRBV5-4 and TRBJ1-2, with 7 bases fitting TRBD1. The sequence was collected from a man aged 40-50 years who had recovered from COVID-19. The CDR3, as DNA: TGTGCCAGCAGCTTGGATCAGGGGGCTAACTATGGCTACACCTTC. Translation gives CASSLDQGANYGYTF.